These T cell receptor beta chains were read from a single sample in a study of OX40 agonist ivuxolimab in advanced cancers. Some clones are missing from TCRdb's copy, which holds only in-frame ones; the method was immunoSEQ multiplex PCR. The sample lists approximately 32,000 clones; almost 85% were seen once. Sequencing used CD4+ or CD8+ T cells sorted from blood, obtained in a trial of the OX40 agonist ivuxolimab. These receptors all stem from an adult with an advanced solid tumor such as melanoma, head and neck, liver or kidney cancer. Both conserved end residues are part of each CDR3. Fields, in order: CDR3 protein, CDR3 DNA, clone size, V gene, D gene, J gene. D genes are given only for firm matches. Only some rows state a clone size, as once, few, many or a class for expanded clones.

CDR3aa: CASSIDSGSDQPQHF
CDR3nt: TGTGCCAGTAGTATAGATTCCGGGTCGGATCAGCCCCAGCATTTT
abundance: medium-sized
v_gene: TRBV19
d_gene: .
j_gene: TRBJ1-5

CDR3aa: CASSQKDEDSYEQYF
CDR3nt: TGCGCCAGCAGCCAGAAGGACGAGGATTCCTACGAGCAGTACTTC
abundance: .
v_gene: TRBV4-1
d_gene: .
j_gene: TRBJ2-7

CDR3aa: CASDTLSSYGYTF
CDR3nt: TGTGCCAGCGATACCCTTAGCTCCTATGGCTACACCTTC
abundance: .
v_gene: TRBV5-8
d_gene: .
j_gene: TRBJ1-2

CDR3aa: CASSFLGDGNQPQHF
CDR3nt: TGTGCCAGCAGTTTCTTGGGAGATGGCAATCAGCCCCAGCATTTT
abundance: once
v_gene: TRBV27
d_gene: .
j_gene: TRBJ1-5

CDR3aa: CASSPPLAGPYNEQFF
CDR3nt: TGTGCCAGCAGCCCTCCCTTAGCGGGACCCTACAATGAGCAGTTCTTC
abundance: .
v_gene: TRBV7-9
d_gene: TRBD2
j_gene: TRBJ2-1

CDR3aa: CASSDGTYEQYF
CDR3nt: TGTGCCAGCAGCGACGGAACCTACGAGCAGTACTTC
abundance: .
v_gene: TRBV7-9
d_gene: .
j_gene: TRBJ2-7

CDR3aa: CASSLTASNTEAFF
CDR3nt: TGTGCCAGCAGCCTAACAGCTTCGAACACTGAAGCTTTCTTT
abundance: .
v_gene: TRBV9
d_gene: .
j_gene: TRBJ1-1

CDR3aa: CASSRPPAGGFQGTEAFF
CDR3nt: TGTGCCAGCAGTCGTCCGCCGGCAGGGGGCTTCCAGGGGACTGAAGCTTTCTTT
abundance: .
v_gene: TRBV27
d_gene: TRBD1
j_gene: TRBJ1-1

CDR3aa: CASSQVPATPDTEAFF
CDR3nt: TGTGCCAGCAGCCAAGTTCCGGCCACCCCGGACACTGAAGCTTTCTTT
abundance: .
v_gene: TRBV14
d_gene: .
j_gene: TRBJ1-1

CDR3aa: CSVEASSSYEQYF
CDR3nt: TGCAGCGTTGAAGCTTCCAGCTCCTACGAGCAGTACTTC
abundance: .
v_gene: TRBV29-1
d_gene: .
j_gene: TRBJ2-7

CDR3aa: CAGTATDEKLFF
CDR3nt: TGTGCCGGGACAGCGACGGATGAAAAACTGTTTTTT
abundance: .
v_gene: TRBV30
d_gene: TRBD1
j_gene: TRBJ1-4

CDR3aa: CASSQVIGYNEQFF
CDR3nt: TGTGCCAGCAGCCAAGTAATAGGTTACAATGAGCAGTTCTTC
abundance: .
v_gene: TRBV14
d_gene: .
j_gene: TRBJ2-1